The 27 T cell receptor beta chains in this list originate from one sample, sequenced in a study of cytotoxic CD8 clonotypes in ibrutinib-treated CLL. The table came from immunoSEQ multiplex PCR; TCRdb's copy has only in-frame clones and leaves some out. Seen here are 150,000 or so clones, under 85% observed once, and the top ten hold about 4.6%. This sample comprised PBMCs, obtained after 24 months of ibrutinib treatment. These receptors originate from a human donor with chronic lymphocytic leukemia.

The chain uses TRBV19 and TRBJ1-2; D gene unclear. The CDR3 has 16 residues. Trimming pared 7 bases from V and 2 bases from J, leaving 20 bases between. Looked up from germline, CDR1 is LNHDA and CDR2 is SQIVND (reference sequence). The CDR3 coding sequence is TGTGCCAGTACCCGAGGGTCCTCCTCCGTGAACTATGGCTACACCTTC. It is translated as CASTRGSSSVNYGYTF.

This sequence joins TRBV7-3 and TRBJ1-2; TRBD1 might be the D (6 bases). The CDR3 loop spans 15 amino acids. V gave up 6 bases and J gave up 0 bases, with 14 bases separating them. Germline V gene data show CDR1 as SGHTA and CDR2 as FQGTGA. The CDR3 sequence: CASRTGPGSNYGYTF. DNA for the CDR3: TGTGCCAGCAGAACAGGGCCGGGGTCTAACTATGGCTACACCTTC.

The sample holds a few counts of this clone. The chain has TRBV18 and TRBJ1-5, with a weak D call TRBD1 (5 bases). CDR1 and CDR2 from the germline V gene are KGHSH and LQKENI. V was trimmed by 4 bases and J by 2 bases, leaving 12 bases between them. The CDR3 sequence is 15 residues long. The CDR3 loop is CASSQSGDGNQPQHF. The CDR3, as DNA: TGTGCCAGCTCACAATCCGGGGACGGCAATCAGCCCCAGCATTTT.

V usage is TRBV19 and J usage is TRBJ2-7; 9 positions agree with TRBD1. The CDR3 sequence is 13 residues long. Trimming removed 7 bases from V and 5 bases from J; junction bases left unmatched: 6. Germline CDR1 LNHDA, CDR2 SQIVND (reference sequence). The DNA of the CDR3 is TGTGCCAGTAAGTCGACAGGGGGAAACGAGCAGTACTTC. It specifies CASKSTGGNEQYF.

The rearrangement joins TRBV10-2 to TRBJ1-1, with 10 bases fitting TRBD1. Looked up from germline, CDR1 is WSHSY and CDR2 is SAAADI. V trimming: 6 bases; J trimming: 4 bases; junction bases outside the gene matches: 2. The CDR3 is 13 residues long. The CDR3 spells CASRGTGVTEAFF. CDR3 bases: TGCGCCAGCAGAGGGACAGGGGTCACTGAAGCTTTCTTT.

The chain combines TRBV4-2 with TRBJ2-7; 12 positions agree with TRBD1. There are 15 residues in the CDR3. With V trimmed by 4 bases and J by 4 bases, 5 bases remained unmatched. Germline V gives CDR1 LGHNA, CDR2 YNFKEQ. In nucleotides, the CDR3 is TGTGCCAGCAGCCTGGGGGGACAGGGGGCTTACGAGCAGTACTTC. It encodes CASSLGGQGAYEQYF.

The chain is built from TRBV6-6 and TRBJ2-1; either TRBD1 or TRBD2 may fit D (5 bases each). Germline-derived CDR1 and CDR2 are MNHNY and SVGAGI (reference sequence). V was shortened by 4 bases and J by 10 bases, with 8 bases between the two germline ends. The CDR3 length is 11 residues. The CDR3 here is CASSSGTEQFF. The CDR3 DNA sequence: TGTGCCAGCAGTTCAGGGACCGAGCAGTTCTTC.

This clone was seen ten or more times. V gene TRBV28 combines with J gene TRBJ1-2; 9 bases agree with TRBD1. Germline values: CDR1 MDHEN, CDR2 SYDVKM. V was pared by 5 bases and J by 2 bases, with 3 bases of the junction left unmatched. The CDR3 sequence is 14 residues long. The CDR3 coding sequence is TGTGCCAGCAGTACTACAGGGGGCAACTATGGCTACACCTTC. This gives the protein CASSTTGGNYGYTF.

This clone was picked up a small number of times. The rearrangement joins TRBV15 to TRBJ1-5; tentatively, D is TRBD1 (6 bases). The CDR3 spans 15 residues. With 0 bases removed from V and 6 bases from J, the gap between germline ends came to 12 bases. Germline V CDR1 and CDR2: LNHNV, YYDKDF (reference sequence). The CDR3 here is CATSRDGGGLQPQHF. Here the CDR3 DNA reads TGTGCCACCAGCAGAGACGGAGGGGGACTTCAGCCCCAGCATTTT. Full variable domain (remainder filled in from reference TRBV15 and TRBJ1-5): DAMVIQNPRYQVTQFGKPVTLSCSQTLNHNVMYWYQQKSSQAPKLLFHYYDKDFNNEADTPDNFQSRRPNTSFCFLDIRSPGLGDTAMYLCATSRDGGGLQPQHFGDGTRLSIL.

V usage is TRBV11-3 and J usage is TRBJ2-2; D unresolved. This CDR3 spans 13 amino acids. The ends were cut back, 6 bases at V and 7 bases at J, with 12 bases in the middle. CDR1 SGHNT and CDR2 YENEEA come from the germline V gene. The CDR3 loop is CASSPESGGELFF. The CDR3 coding sequence is TGTGCCAGCAGTCCGGAGTCTGGCGGGGAGCTGTTTTTT.

Concerning this clone: The same CDR3 is also encoded by other DNA sequences in this sample. The V and J genes are TRBV4-2 and TRBJ1-1; maybe TRBD1 (5 bases). Between the trimmed V and J ends, which lost 0 bases and 3 bases, there was a span of 11 bases. Germline CDR1 LGHNA, CDR2 YNFKEQ. The CDR3 is 15 amino acids. The CDR3 loop reads CASSQDIGGYTEAFF. The DNA of the CDR3 is TGTGCCAGCAGCCAAGATATCGGGGGATACACTGAAGCTTTCTTT.

V usage is TRBV6-6 and J usage is TRBJ2-6; 7 nucleotides align to TRBD1. Losses at the gene ends were 6 bases for V and 0 bases for J; bases not matched to a gene: 5. This CDR3 region has 16 residues. In germline, CDR1 is MNHNY, CDR2 SVGAGI (reference sequence). For the CDR3, the DNA is TGTGCCAGCAGGTGGACAGGCCGCTCTGGGGCCAACGTCCTGACTTTC. Translated, it gives CASRWTGRSGANVLTF.

V usage is TRBV4-3 and J usage is TRBJ2-7, with 10 bases matching TRBD2. V dropped 0 bases and J dropped 3; count of bases not matched to a gene: 8. Germline assignment: CDR1 LGHNA and CDR2 YSLEER. The CDR3 is made up of 17 amino acids. CDR3 residues: CASSQDYLAGAYYEQYF. CDR3 in DNA: TGCGCCAGCAGCCAAGATTACCTAGCGGGAGCGTACTACGAGCAGTACTTC.

V gene TRBV7-2 combines with J gene TRBJ2-1, with D maybe TRBD1 (6 bases). From germline, CDR1 is SGHTA and CDR2 FQGNSA. V lost 0 bases and J lost 10, with 13 bases in between. The CDR3 is 14 residues long. CDR3 nucleotide sequence: TGTGCCAGCAGCTTAGCACGGACCCAGGGGGAGCAGTTCTTC. Protein: CASSLARTQGEQFF.

The chain couples TRBV5-4 to TRBJ2-7, with D perhaps matching TRBD1 (5 bases). Germline V lookup: CDR1 SGHNT, CDR2 YYREEE (reference sequence). CDR3 length: 14 amino acids. Trimming stripped 0 bases from V and 2 bases from J, with 9 bases between. As DNA, the CDR3 is TGTGCCAGCAGCTTGGATGTGGGGCCCTACGAGCAGTACTTC. Translating it yields CASSLDVGPYEQYF.

The chain is built from TRBV6-1 and TRBJ1-5, with unresolved D. V was shortened by 4 bases and J by 0 bases, with 4 bases between the two germline ends. Germline V gene data show CDR1 as MNHNS and CDR2 as SASEGT. CDR3 length: 13 residues. CDR3 coding DNA: TGTGCCAGCAGTGCGGGTAGCAATCAGCCCCAGCATTTT. It encodes CASSAGSNQPQHF.

This chain joins TRBV5-1 and TRBJ2-7; D tentatively reads TRBD1 or TRBD2 (6 bases each). Germline V gene sequence: CDR1 SGHRS, CDR2 YFSETQ. The CDR3 spans 13 residues. Trimming stripped 2 bases from V and 3 bases from J, with 9 bases between. CDR3 coding DNA: TGCGCCAGCAGCTTCGGGGGACACTACGAGCAGTACTTC. It specifies CASSFGGHYEQYF.

The chain couples TRBV27 to TRBJ1-4; possibly TRBD1 for D (6 bases). This CDR3 spans 15 amino acids. Germline-derived CDR1 and CDR2 are MNHEY and SMNVEV (reference sequence). Trimming removed 5 bases at V and 3 bases at J, with 13 bases between. The CDR3 nucleotides are TGTGCCAGCAGTCCTGGGGGGGCGGCTAATGAAAAACTGTTTTTT. Translation gives CASSPGGAANEKLFF.

The gene calls are TRBV5-1 and TRBJ1-6; 8 nucleotides agree with TRBD1. With 4 bases clipped from V and 9 bases from J, the junction kept 6 bases outside the gene matches. This CDR3 has 14 residues. CDR1 and CDR2 from the germline V gene are SGHRS and YFSETQ. In DNA form, the CDR3 reads TGCGCCAGCAGCCCTCAGGACAGGGCTTCACCCCTCCACTTT. Its protein is CASSPQDRASPLHF.

This clone was counted once. V is TRBV6-6 and J is TRBJ1-2; perhaps TRBD1 as D (6 bases). Germline-derived CDR1 and CDR2 are MNHNY and SVGAGI (reference sequence). The CDR3 covers 14 residues. Trimming left V 6 bases short and J 5 bases short, with 16 bases between. CDR3 loop: CASRKQGAGYGYTF. The CDR3 coding sequence is TGTGCCAGCAGGAAACAGGGTGCGGGGTATGGCTACACCTTC.

The chain carries TRBV27 and TRBJ1-4; 12 bases align to TRBD1. Germline CDR1 and CDR2: MNHEY and SMNVEV (reference sequence). CDR3 length: 16 residues. Trimming cost V 5 bases and J 6 bases; bases outside gene matches: 7. The CDR3 region is CASSTGQGASHEKLFF. The CDR3 nucleotides are TGTGCCAGCAGTACGGGACAGGGGGCGTCGCATGAAAAACTGTTTTTT. Complete variable domain (other parts from reference TRBV27 and TRBJ1-4): EAQVTQNPRYLITVTGKKLTVTCSQNMNHEYMSWYRQDPGLGLRQIYYSMNVEVTDKGDVPEGYKVSRKEKRNFPLILESPSPNQTSLYFCASSTGQGASHEKLFFGSGTQLSVL.

This clone was observed a single time. V is TRBV7-9 and J is TRBJ2-5; D not resolved. The V gene's germline CDR1 is SEHNR and CDR2 FQNEAQ (reference sequence). V was clipped by 5 bases and J by 0 bases, with 10 bases between them. This CDR3 is 14 amino acids long. The chain's CDR3 is CASSPLGYQETQYF. CDR3 nucleotide sequence: TGTGCCAGCAGCCCACTCGGGTACCAAGAGACCCAGTACTTC.

A note on this clone: The junction departs from germline at one end; a sequencing error may be responsible. The J gene is TRBJ1-2, the V gene TRBV9, with D possibly matching TRBD1 (5 bases). Germline V gives CDR1 SGDLS, CDR2 YYNGEE. The CDR3 totals 15 residues. The CDR3 protein is CASSAGGRENFGYTF. The CDR3 region has the DNA TGTGCCAGCAGCGCGGGAGGCAGGGAGAACTTTGGCTACACCTTC.

The chain has TRBV27 and TRBJ2-1; the D gene is possibly TRBD2 (6 bases). Germline-derived CDR1 and CDR2 are MNHEY and SMNVEV (reference sequence). This CDR3 contains 14 residues. Trimming took 7 bases from V and 8 from J, leaving 18 bases between them. The CDR3, as DNA: TGTGCCAGCACCGGGACTGGCGAGGGCTATGAGCAGTTCTTC. It yields the protein CASTGTGEGYEQFF.

This clone was observed a handful of times. The rearrangement links TRBV15 to TRBJ1-5; D unclear. Trimming removed 2 bases at V and 6 bases at J, with 5 bases between. Germline V gives CDR1 LNHNV, CDR2 YYDKDF (reference sequence). The CDR3 totals 12 residues. The CDR3 is CATSRLGQPQHF. CDR3 DNA: TGTGCCACCAGCAGATTAGGTCAGCCCCAGCATTTT.

The rearrangement uses TRBV28 and TRBJ1-1, with 10 bases matching TRBD1. Germline assignment: CDR1 MDHEN and CDR2 SYDVKM. The CDR3 has 14 amino acids. The J segment lost 5 bases and the V segment lost 5 bases, leaving 5 bases of the junction unmatched. The CDR3 sequence is CASSPPGQGTEAFF. The CDR3 DNA sequence: TGTGCCAGCAGTCCTCCGGGACAGGGGACTGAAGCTTTCTTT.

This rearrangement joins TRBV19 to TRBJ2-3; 9 bases are shared with TRBD2. CDR1 is LNHDA and CDR2 is SQIVND in the germline V gene (reference sequence). V was clipped by 7 bases and J by 0 bases; unmatched bases: 2. The CDR3 sequence is 14 residues long. The CDR3 DNA sequence: TGTGCCAGTAAGGCGGGAGGGAGCACAGATACGCAGTATTTT. It is translated as CASKAGGSTDTQYF.